The source of this T cell receptor beta chain is a study of T cells after yellow fever vaccination. A single record per CDR3 protein comes from TCRdb applying MiXCR to the 5' RACE reads. The sample carries a few hundred thousand distinct CDR3 sequences, about 9.9% recorded once. Deletions cut 2 bases from V and 5 bases from J, with 7 bases between. Germline CDR1 reads SGHTA; CDR2 reads FQGTGA. This CDR3 contains 14 residues. The rearrangement links TRBV7-3 to TRBJ1-6; D gene uncertain. The source material was PBMCs, sampled on the day of the first yellow fever vaccination. The receptor's source is a man aged 18 to 30 who received the YFV17D yellow fever vaccine. The CDR3 loop reads CASSLRQDNSPLHF. The DNA for the CDR3 is TGTGCCAGCAGCTTACGACAAGATAATTCACCCCTCCACTTT. Variable domain in full (rest from reference TRBV7-3 and TRBJ1-6): GAGVSQTPSNKVTEKGKYVELRCDPISGHTALYWYRQSLGQGPEFLIYFQGTGAADDSGLPNDRFFAVRPEGSVSTLKIQRTERGDSAVYLCASSLRQDNSPLHFGNGTRLTVT.